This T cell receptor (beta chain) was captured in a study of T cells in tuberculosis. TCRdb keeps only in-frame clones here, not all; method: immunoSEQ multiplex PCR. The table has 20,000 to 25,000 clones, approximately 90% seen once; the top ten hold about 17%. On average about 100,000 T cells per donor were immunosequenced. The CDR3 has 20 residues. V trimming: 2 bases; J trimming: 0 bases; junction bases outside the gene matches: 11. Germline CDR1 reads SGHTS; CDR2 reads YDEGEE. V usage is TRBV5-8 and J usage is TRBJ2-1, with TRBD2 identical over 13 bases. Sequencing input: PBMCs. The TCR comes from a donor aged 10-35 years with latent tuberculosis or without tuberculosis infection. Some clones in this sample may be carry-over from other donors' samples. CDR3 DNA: TGTGCCAGCAGCTTCGACCGACTAGCGGGAGGCCTCGCCTCCTACAATGAGCAGTTCTTC. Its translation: CASSFDRLAGGLASYNEQFF.